This is a list of T cell receptor beta chains from one sample in a study of blood T cell repertoires in COVID-19. Profiling relied on immunoSEQ multiplex PCR, and the TCRdb table lists in-frame clones only, not all of them. The table has more than 200,000 clones, about 88% seen once; the top ten hold about 2.5%. The sample was peripheral blood. These receptors were taken from a woman in her sixties or seventies with acute or convalescent COVID-19. Each CDR3 is given with its conserved first and last residue. The order of the fields is CDR3 protein, CDR3 DNA, J gene, clone size, V gene, D gene. The D gene is left open where the match is weak. Clone size is stated in some rows and not others, as once, few, many or a class when expanded.

CASSLRTGVYTF | TGTGCCAGCAGCCTAAGGACAGGGGTCTACACCTTC | TRBJ1-2 | NA | TRBV3-1/TRBV3-2 | TRBD1
CASSQGLASSYEQYF | TGTGCCAGCAGCCAAGGACTAGCGAGCTCCTACGAGCAGTACTTC | TRBJ2-7 | once | TRBV14 | TRBD2
CASSPPPRAGNTIYF | TGTGCCAGCAGCCCACCCCCGCGGGCTGGAAACACCATATATTTT | TRBJ1-3 | NA | TRBV9 | NA
CASSQTDTGELFF | TGTGCCAGCAGCCAAACAGACACCGGGGAGCTGTTTTTT | TRBJ2-2 | NA | TRBV4-2 | NA
CASSLAGTSTDTQYF | TGCGCCAGCAGCTTAGCGGGGACTAGCACAGATACGCAGTATTTT | TRBJ2-3 | NA | TRBV5-1 | TRBD2
CASRPHASRVNQPQHF | TGCGCCAGCAGGCCGCATGCCTCGCGCGTCAATCAGCCCCAGCATTTT | TRBJ1-5 | NA | TRBV23-1 | NA
CAWRFRLNTEAFF | TGTGCCTGGAGGTTCAGGTTGAACACTGAAGCTTTCTTT | TRBJ1-1 | NA | TRBV30 | NA
CASSYGERETQYF | TGTGCCAGCAGTTACGGCGAGCGGGAGACCCAGTACTTC | TRBJ2-5 | NA | TRBV6-5 | NA
CASSPETGGQPQHF | TGTGCCAGCTCACCCGAGACAGGGGGGCAGCCCCAGCATTTT | TRBJ1-5 | NA | TRBV18 | TRBD1
CASRRQGAGTEAFF | TGTGCCAGCAGGAGACAGGGGGCGGGGACTGAAGCTTTCTTT | TRBJ1-1 | NA | TRBV2 | TRBD1
CASIRYNEQFF | TGTGCCAGCATCAGATACAATGAGCAGTTCTTC | TRBJ2-1 | NA | TRBV2 | NA
CASSLERRDTQYF | TGTGCCAGCAGCCTCGAGAGGCGAGATACGCAGTATTTT | TRBJ2-3 | NA | TRBV6-2/TRBV6-3 | NA
CASSIKFRDSRRDF | TGTGCCAGTAGTATAAAATTCCGGGACAGTAGAAGGGATTTT | TRBJ1-5 | NA | TRBV19 | TRBD1
CASSPPRAHNEQFF | TGTGCCAGCTCACCACCGAGAGCGCACAATGAGCAGTTCTTC | TRBJ2-1 | NA | TRBV18 | NA
CASSLAGGQNYEQYF | TGTGCCAGCAGCTTGGCCGGGGGTCAGAACTACGAGCAGTACTTC | TRBJ2-7 | NA | TRBV5-5 | NA
CASSLEGSSYNEQFF | TGCGCCAGCAGCTTGGAAGGGAGCTCCTACAATGAGCAGTTCTTC | TRBJ2-1 | NA | TRBV5-1 | NA
CASRDSYSGANVLTF | TGTGCCAGTAGAGACAGTTACTCTGGGGCCAACGTCCTGACTTTC | TRBJ2-6 | NA | TRBV19 | NA
CASSTGTGNSPLHF | TGTGCCAGTAGTACCGGGACAGGCAATTCACCCCTCCACTTT | TRBJ1-6 | NA | TRBV19 | TRBD1
CASSSTGAGYTF | TGTGCCAGCAGTTCGACAGGCGCTGGCTACACCTTC | TRBJ1-2 | NA | TRBV6-4 | NA
CASSPTSVPYEQYF | TGTGCCAGTAGCCCAACCTCGGTGCCCTACGAGCAGTACTTC | TRBJ2-7 | NA | TRBV19 | NA
CASSSTKGDRETQYF | TGTGCCAGCAGCTCCACCAAAGGGGATCGAGAGACCCAGTACTTC | TRBJ2-5 | NA | TRBV5-4 | NA
CASSGPGIDTEAFF | TGTGCCAGCAGTGGGCCAGGGATAGACACTGAAGCTTTCTTT | TRBJ1-1 | NA | TRBV2 | NA
CASSPPAGTGDGYTF | TGTGCCAGCTCACCGCCGGCCGGGACAGGGGATGGCTACACCTTC | TRBJ1-2 | NA | TRBV18 | TRBD1
CASSPQENYGYTF | TGTGCCAGCAGTCCACAGGAAAACTATGGCTACACCTTC | TRBJ1-2 | NA | TRBV12-3/TRBV12-4 | NA
CSASRSSNTGELFF | TGCAGTGCTAGTAGGAGTTCGAACACCGGGGAGCTGTTTTTT | TRBJ2-2 | NA | TRBV20-1 | NA
CASSLVPTSGRSYNEQFF | TGTGCCAGCAGCTTGGTGCCGACTAGCGGGAGGTCCTACAATGAGCAGTTCTTC | TRBJ2-1 | NA | TRBV5-4 | TRBD2
CASNLGQGSYEQYF | TGTGCCAGCAACCTGGGACAGGGATCCTACGAGCAGTACTTC | TRBJ2-7 | NA | TRBV7-9 | TRBD1
CASSLQVTNTEAFF | TGTGCCAGCAGCTTACAGGTTACCAACACTGAAGCTTTCTTT | TRBJ1-1 | NA | TRBV7-2 | NA
CASSSGTSGRNEQFF | TGTGCCAGCAGTTCAGGGACTAGCGGGAGAAATGAGCAGTTCTTC | TRBJ2-1 | NA | TRBV28 | TRBD2
CASSLAAGLAGRGGPYF | TGTGCCAGCAGCTTAGCTGCCGGACTAGCGGGGAGGGGGGGTCCGTACTTC | TRBJ2-7 | NA | TRBV7-2 | TRBD2
CASSLHLGQQQAFF | TGCGCCAGCAGCTTGCACCTCGGACAGCAGCAAGCTTTCTTT | TRBJ1-1 | NA | TRBV5-1 | NA
CAWNPAGRGNIQYF | TGTGCCTGGAACCCAGCGGGAAGAGGAAACATTCAGTACTTC | TRBJ2-4 | NA | TRBV30 | TRBD2
CATSRDHRGPEQFF | TGTGCCACCAGCAGAGATCACAGGGGGCCTGAGCAGTTCTTC | TRBJ2-1 | NA | TRBV15 | TRBD1